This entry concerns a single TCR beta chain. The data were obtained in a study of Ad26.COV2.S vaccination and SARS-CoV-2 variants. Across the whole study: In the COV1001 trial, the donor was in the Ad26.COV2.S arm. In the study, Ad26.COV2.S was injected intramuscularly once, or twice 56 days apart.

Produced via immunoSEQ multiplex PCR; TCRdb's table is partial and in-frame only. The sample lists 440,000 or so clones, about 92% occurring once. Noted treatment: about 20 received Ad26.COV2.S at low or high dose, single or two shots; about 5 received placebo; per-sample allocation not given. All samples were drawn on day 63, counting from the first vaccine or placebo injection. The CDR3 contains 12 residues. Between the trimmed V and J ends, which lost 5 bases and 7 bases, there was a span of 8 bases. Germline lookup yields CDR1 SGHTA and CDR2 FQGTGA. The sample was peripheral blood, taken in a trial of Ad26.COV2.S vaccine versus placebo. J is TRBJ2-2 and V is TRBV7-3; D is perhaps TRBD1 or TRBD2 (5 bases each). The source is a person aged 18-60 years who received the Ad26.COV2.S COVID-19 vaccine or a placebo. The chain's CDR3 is CASSQGDGELFF. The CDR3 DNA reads TGTGCCAGCAGCCAGGGAGACGGGGAGCTGTTTTTT.